One and the same sample provided the 18 T cell receptor beta chains below, sequenced in a study of blood T cell repertoires in COVID-19. Clones were read by immunoSEQ multiplex PCR, and TCRdb kept only the in-frame ones, dropping some. The repertoire holds about 330,000 clones, with around 87% as singletons. Sequencing used PBMCs or T cells enriched from blood (not recorded which). The receptor source for this set is a woman aged 25 to 39 who had recovered from COVID-19.

CDR3 residues: CASRPGLAGGLSYNEQFF. The DNA of the CDR3 is TGTGCCAGCAGACCGGGACTAGCGGGGGGGCTCTCCTACAATGAGCAGTTCTTC. V is TRBV5-4 and J is TRBJ2-1; 16 bases fit TRBD2. Trimming removed 5 bases from V and 0 bases from J; junction bases left unmatched: 5. The CDR3 runs to 18 residues. From germline, CDR1 is SGHNT and CDR2 YYREEE (reference sequence). Full variable domain (missing parts from reference TRBV5-4 and TRBJ2-1): ETGVTQSPTHLIKTRGQQVTLRCSSQSGHNTVSWYQQALGQGPQFIFQYYREEENGRGNFPPRFSGLQFPNYSSELNVNALELDDSALYLCASRPGLAGGLSYNEQFFGPGTRLTVL.

V gene TRBV24-1 combines with J gene TRBJ2-5, with D tentatively TRBD2 (6 bases). CDR1 is KGHDR and CDR2 is SFDVKD in the germline V gene. The V end lost 4 bases, the J end lost 1 base, and 24 bases lay between the germline ends. This CDR3 spans 19 amino acids. The CDR3 is CATSDTGLSGGTLQETQYF. Written as DNA, the CDR3 is TGTGCCACCAGTGACACCGGACTGAGTGGAGGGACGCTCCAAGAGACCCAGTACTTC.

The J gene is TRBJ1-5, the V gene TRBV7-8; tentatively, D is TRBD1 (6 bases). Germline V gene data show CDR1 as SGHVS and CDR2 as FQNEAQ. Trimming pared 3 bases from V and 0 bases from J, leaving 18 bases between. The CDR3 extends over 18 amino acids. CDR3 nucleotides: TGTGCCAGCAGCTTTACCGGGACACCGGACCCTAGCAATCAGCCCCAGCATTTT. Translation: CASSFTGTPDPSNQPQHF.

This sequence joins TRBV3-1 (or the pseudogene TRBV3-2) and TRBJ2-5; 9 bases line up with TRBD2. Per germline, CDR1 LGHDT and CDR2 YNNKEL (reference sequence). This CDR3 has 17 residues. With V trimmed by 4 bases and J by 5 bases, 14 bases remained unmatched. CDR3 protein: CASSLETSGPGGETQYF. CDR3 bases: TGTGCCAGCAGCCTAGAGACTAGCGGTCCTGGCGGGGAGACCCAGTACTTC.

This clone was picked up a small number of times. The gene calls are TRBV25-1 and TRBJ1-1; TRBD1 aligns across 7 bases. J lost 5 bases, V lost 5 bases, and 5 bases had no gene match. The germline V gene encodes CDR1 MGHDK and CDR2 SYGVNS. The CDR3 runs to 13 residues. The CDR3 DNA reads TGTGCCAGCAGTACGAAGACAGGGACTGAAGCTTTCTTT. This sequence encodes CASSTKTGTEAFF.

The DNA for the CDR3 is TGTGCCAGCAGCCAGGGACAGGAGGAAAACACCATATATTTT. Its translation: CASSQGQEENTIYF. J is TRBJ1-3 and V is TRBV3-1 (or the pseudogene TRBV3-2), with TRBD1 identical over 8 bases. From germline, CDR1 is LGHDT and CDR2 YNNKEL (reference sequence). V lost 3 bases and J lost 6; bases outside the gene matches: 4. The CDR3 consists of 14 residues.

This chain connects TRBV29-1 to TRBJ1-4, with a possible D match to TRBD1 (6 bases). Trimming took 6 bases from V and 0 from J, leaving 11 bases between them. This CDR3 is built from 14 residues. CDR1 and CDR2 (germline): SQVTM, ANQGSEA. For the CDR3, the DNA is TGCAGCGTCCAGGGGAGTGCAACTAATGAAAAACTGTTTTTT. The encoded protein is CSVQGSATNEKLFF.

The rearrangement joins TRBV6-2 or TRBV6-3 to TRBJ2-5; TRBD2 matches 10 bases. V shed 2 bases, J shed 5 bases, and the junction held 11 bases outside the gene matches. The length of the CDR3 is 17 residues. Germline V gene sequence: CDR1 MNHEY, CDR2 SVGEGT. This CDR3 reads CASSYSAASGGWETQYF. CDR3 nucleotides: TGTGCCAGCAGTTACAGTGCGGCTAGCGGGGGCTGGGAGACCCAGTACTTC.

V usage is TRBV28 and J usage is TRBJ2-2; 9 bases align to TRBD1. Germline lookup yields CDR1 MDHEN and CDR2 SYDVKM. This CDR3 spans 18 amino acids. With V trimmed by 6 bases and J by 3 bases, 14 bases remained unmatched. The CDR3 loop reads CASSPPRYTGGDTGELFF. CDR3 bases: TGTGCCAGCAGCCCTCCCAGGTATACAGGGGGCGACACCGGGGAGCTGTTTTTT.

This sequence joins TRBV7-2 and TRBJ2-3; 9 nucleotides line up with TRBD2. CDR3 length: 17 amino acids. Germline V gene lookup returns CDR1 SGHTA and CDR2 FQGNSA. J gave up 0 bases and V 2 bases, and 6 bases lay outside the gene matches. The CDR3 bases are TGTGCCAGCAGCTTATATCCTAGCGGGGTAAGCACAGATACGCAGTATTTT. The encoded protein is CASSLYPSGVSTDTQYF. Using reference TRBV7-2 and TRBJ2-3 for the parts outside the CDR3, the full variable domain is GAGVSQSPSNKVTEKGKDVELRCDPISGHTALYWYRQSLGQGLEFLIYFQGNSAPDKSGLPSDRFSAERTGGSVSTLTIQRTQQEDSAVYLCASSLYPSGVSTDTQYFGPGTRLTVL.

CDR3: CASSSMSSARGELFF. CDR3 sequence (DNA): TGTGCCAGCAGCTCGATGAGTTCCGCCCGAGGGGAGCTGTTTTTT. The chain employs TRBV5-5 and TRBJ2-2; D unclear. Trimming shortened V by 3 bases and J by 8 bases, and 17 bases separated the two germline ends. The CDR3 extends over 15 amino acids. The germline V gene encodes CDR1 SGHKS and CDR2 YYEKEE (reference sequence).

V usage is TRBV6-5 and J usage is TRBJ2-5; 9 nucleotides align to TRBD2. Germline V gene data show CDR1 as MNHEY and CDR2 as SVGAGI. The CDR3 contains 14 residues. With V trimmed by 2 bases and J by 7 bases, 5 bases remained unmatched. CDR3 loop: CASSYRGGGATQYF. In nucleotides, the CDR3 is TGTGCCAGCAGTTACCGTGGCGGGGGGGCGACCCAGTACTTC.

This rearrangement joins TRBV19 to TRBJ1-5; 8 nucleotides agree with TRBD1. V gave up 3 bases and J gave up 6 bases; unmatched junction bases: 19. The V gene's germline CDR1 is LNHDA and CDR2 SQIVND (reference sequence). This CDR3 is 19 amino acids long. The CDR3: CASSMARGQGDGKGQPQHF. The CDR3 DNA reads TGTGCCAGTAGTATGGCCAGAGGACAGGGCGACGGGAAAGGTCAGCCCCAGCATTTT.

This rearrangement joins TRBV29-1 to TRBJ1-1; no firm D call. Germline CDR1 is SQVTM and CDR2 is ANQGSEA. V shed 6 bases and J shed 0 bases, with 8 bases lying between them. The CDR3 has 12 residues. The CDR3 coding sequence is TGCAGCGTGACAAGGTTGAACACTGAAGCTTTCTTT. Translation gives CSVTRLNTEAFF.

The V call is TRBV5-1, the J call TRBJ2-5; 7 bases map to TRBD1. CDR3 size: 14 residues. Germline CDR1 SGHRS, CDR2 YFSETQ. V lost 2 bases, J lost 3 bases, and 4 bases stayed unmatched. The CDR3 loop reads CASSFSGTEETQYF. As DNA, the CDR3 is TGCGCCAGCAGCTTTTCGGGGACAGAAGAGACCCAGTACTTC.

V gene TRBV5-1 combines with J gene TRBJ2-1; a possible D gene is TRBD2 (5 bases). The V gene lost 2 bases and the J gene lost 7 bases, with 10 bases spanning the gap. The V gene's germline CDR1 is SGHRS and CDR2 YFSETQ. The CDR3 is made up of 13 amino acids. In DNA, the CDR3 is TGCGCCAGCAGCTTCACGGGGTTGAATGAGCAGTTCTTC. It specifies CASSFTGLNEQFF. Complete variable domain (other parts from reference TRBV5-1 and TRBJ2-1): KAGVTQTPRYLIKTRGQQVTLSCSPISGHRSVSWYQQTPGQGLQFLFEYFSETQRNKGNFPGRFSGRQFSNSRSEMNVSTLELGDSALYLCASSFTGLNEQFFGPGTRLTVL.

This chain connects TRBV7-2 to TRBJ2-7, with TRBD2 as a possible D gene (6 bases). The V end lost 0 bases, the J end lost 2 bases, and 8 bases lay between the germline ends. Germline V lookup: CDR1 SGHTA, CDR2 FQGNSA. The CDR3 runs to 14 residues. CDR3 sequence: CASSLAPGAYEQYF. The CDR3 DNA is TGTGCCAGCAGCTTAGCCCCGGGAGCCTACGAGCAGTACTTC.

V is TRBV4-1 and J is TRBJ1-2, with 8 bases lining up with TRBD1. Trimming removed 4 bases from V and 0 bases from J; junction bases left unmatched: 1. CDR1 and CDR2 from the germline V gene are MGHRA and YSYEKL. There are 14 residues in the CDR3. CDR3 coding DNA: TGCGCCAGCAGCCCGGACAGGGCTAACTATGGCTACACCTTC. This encodes CASSPDRANYGYTF.